These 3 T cell receptor beta chains originate from one sample sequenced in a study of cytomegalovirus exposure and HLA in healthy donors. Only in-frame clones appear in the TCRdb table, and some are missing; sequencing was by immunoSEQ multiplex PCR. The repertoire holds over 150,000 clones, with 91% as singletons. What was sequenced was PBMCs. These receptors were collected from a woman under 30 in good health and CMV-seropositive.

J is TRBJ2-1 and V is TRBV7-6; 9 bases line up with TRBD1. Germline V gene data show CDR1 as SGHVS and CDR2 as FNYEAQ. V shed 1 base and J 7 bases; nucleotides not matched to a gene: 11. This CDR3 is built from 17 residues. The CDR3: CASSLGVPGQGPNEQFF. DNA for the CDR3: TGTGCCAGCAGCTTAGGAGTTCCGGGACAGGGACCGAATGAGCAGTTCTTC.

V and J are TRBV11-2 and TRBJ2-5; D unclear. Trimming removed 8 bases from V and 7 bases from J, with 20 bases in between. The CDR3 totals 14 residues. From germline, CDR1 is SGHAT and CDR2 FQNNGV. CDR3 region: CASRYALGSGTQYF. CDR3 DNA: TGTGCCAGCCGTTACGCCCTCGGGTCGGGGACCCAGTACTTC. The variable domain in full, completed from reference TRBV11-2 and TRBJ2-5, reads EAGVAQSPRYKIIEKRQSVAFWCNPISGHATLYWYQQILGQGPKLLIQFQNNGVVDDSQLPKDRFSAERLKGVDSTLKIQPAKLEDSAVYLCASRYALGSGTQYFGPGTRLLVL.

The chain recombines TRBV5-6 with TRBJ1-5; 8 positions agree with TRBD1. The germline gives CDR1 SGHDT, CDR2 YYEEEE. V was clipped by 2 bases and J by 5 bases; unmatched bases: 18. This CDR3 has 19 residues. CDR3 sequence reads: CASSFSHNSGTGYYQPQHF. The CDR3 region has the DNA TGTGCCAGCAGCTTTTCCCATAACTCCGGGACAGGTTATTATCAGCCCCAGCATTTT.